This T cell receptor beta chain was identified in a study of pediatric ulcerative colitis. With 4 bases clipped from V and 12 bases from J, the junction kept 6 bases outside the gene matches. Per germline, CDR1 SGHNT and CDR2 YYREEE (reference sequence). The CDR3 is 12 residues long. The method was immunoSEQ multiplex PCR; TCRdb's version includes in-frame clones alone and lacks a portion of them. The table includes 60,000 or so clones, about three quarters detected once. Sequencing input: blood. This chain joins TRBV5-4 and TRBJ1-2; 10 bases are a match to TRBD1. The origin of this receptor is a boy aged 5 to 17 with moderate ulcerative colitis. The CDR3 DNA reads TGTGCCAGCAGCCACCGACAGGGGGCGGACACCTTC. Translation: CASSHRQGADTF.